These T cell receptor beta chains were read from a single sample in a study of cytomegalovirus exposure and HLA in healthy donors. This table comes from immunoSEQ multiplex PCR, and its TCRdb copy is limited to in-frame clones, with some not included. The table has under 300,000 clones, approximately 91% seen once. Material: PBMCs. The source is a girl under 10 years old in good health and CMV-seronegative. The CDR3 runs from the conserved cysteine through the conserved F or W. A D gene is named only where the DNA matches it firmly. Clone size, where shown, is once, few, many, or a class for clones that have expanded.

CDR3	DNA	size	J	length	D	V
CASRLGPFSYEQYF	TGTGCCAGCAGATTGGGGCCTTTCTCCTACGAGCAGTACTTC	-	TRBJ2-7	14	-	TRBV27
CASSLDRGLSSNTGELFF	TGTGCCAGCAGCTTAGATAGGGGACTCAGTTCGAACACCGGGGAGCTGTTTTTT	-	TRBJ2-2	18	-	TRBV11-3
CASSTDPPAGGMDEQFF	TGCGCCAGCAGCACCGATCCCCCGGCGGGGGGGATGGATGAGCAGTTCTTC	-	TRBJ2-1	17	TRBD2	TRBV10-1
CASSFSGTSVYEQYF	TGTGCCAGCAGCTTCTCCGGGACTAGCGTATACGAGCAGTACTTC	few	TRBJ2-7	15	TRBD2	TRBV5-6
CASSSVGSGANVLTF	TGTGCCAGCAGCTCGGTTGGCTCTGGGGCCAACGTCCTGACTTTC	-	TRBJ2-6	15	-	TRBV7-7
CASSLQTGIDEQYF	TGCGCCAGCAGCTTACAGACAGGGATCGACGAGCAGTACTTC	once	TRBJ2-7	14	TRBD1	TRBV7-8
CASSQVMGGRNEQFF	TGCGCCAGCAGCCAAGTTATGGGAGGCCGCAATGAGCAGTTCTTC	once	TRBJ2-1	15	-	TRBV4-1
CAWSVSRAHTGELFF	TGTGCCTGGAGTGTTTCCAGGGCCCACACCGGGGAGCTGTTTTTT	-	TRBJ2-2	15	-	TRBV30
CASSSGSDTDTQYF	TGTGCCAGTAGTAGCGGGAGCGACACAGATACGCAGTATTTT	-	TRBJ2-3	14	TRBD2	TRBV19
CASSLVAGVGEQYF	TGTGCCAGCAGCTTGGTCGCGGGGGTTGGGGAGCAGTACTTC	-	TRBJ2-7	14	TRBD2	TRBV5-8
CASSVRGSTDTQYF	TGTGCCAGCAGTGTCAGGGGGAGCACAGATACGCAGTATTTT	-	TRBJ2-3	14	TRBD1	TRBV6-1
CASSPKAGASSEAFF	TGTGCCAGCAGCCCCAAGGCAGGGGCGAGCTCTGAAGCTTTCTTT	-	TRBJ1-1	15	-	TRBV6-4
CASSSGTPYGYTF	TGTGCCAGTAGCTCAGGGACACCCTATGGCTACACCTTC	-	TRBJ1-2	13	-	TRBV19
CAWNPGSYEQYF	TGTGCCTGGAACCCAGGGTCCTACGAGCAGTACTTC	-	TRBJ2-7	12	-	TRBV30
CSVSNRGKAKNIQYF	TGCAGCGTTTCTAACAGGGGGAAAGCCAAAAACATTCAGTACTTC	-	TRBJ2-4	15	TRBD1	TRBV29-1
CASMSGVRTGELFF	TGTGCCAGTATGTCCGGGGTCCGAACCGGGGAGCTGTTTTTT	-	TRBJ2-2	14	-	TRBV19
CAWARQSMSTEAFF	TGTGCCTGGGCAAGACAGAGCATGAGCACTGAGGCTTTCTTT	-	TRBJ1-1	14	-	TRBV30
CASPGPDRQSSYEQYF	TGTGCCAGCCCCGGGCCGGACAGACAGAGCTCCTACGAGCAGTACTTC	-	TRBJ2-7	16	-	TRBV2
CASSRQGESNQPQHF	TGTGCCAGTAGCCGACAGGGTGAGAGCAATCAGCCCCAGCATTTT	-	TRBJ1-5	15	TRBD1	TRBV19
CASSYSILAGAGLDEQYF	TGTGCCAGCAGTTACTCGATCCTAGCGGGAGCTGGTTTGGATGAGCAGTACTTC	-	TRBJ2-7	18	TRBD2	TRBV6-7
CASSLVGDYTF	TGTGCCAGCAGCTTAGTAGGGGACTACACCTTC	-	TRBJ1-2	11	-	TRBV7-9
CSVEGTGANNEQFF	TGCAGCGTTGAAGGGACAGGGGCTAACAATGAGCAGTTCTTC	-	TRBJ2-1	14	TRBD1	TRBV29-1
CASSLRTASNTGELFF	TGTGCCAGCAGCTTGAGGACAGCCTCGAACACCGGGGAGCTGTTTTTT	-	TRBJ2-2	16	-	TRBV5-6
CASSLGTGVLGNTIYF	TGTGCCAGCAGCCTGGGGACAGGGGTGTTAGGAAACACCATATATTTT	-	TRBJ1-3	16	TRBD1	TRBV7-9
CASSLGLGTASGNTIYF	TGTGCCAGCAGCTTAGGCCTGGGGACAGCCTCTGGAAACACCATATATTTT	-	TRBJ1-3	17	TRBD1	TRBV13
CAISESRGTGAEKLFF	TGTGCCATCAGTGAGTCGAGGGGGACAGGGGCTGAAAAACTGTTTTTT	-	TRBJ1-4	16	TRBD1	TRBV10-3
CASSQGKATGRETQYF	TGCGCCAGCAGCCAAGGGAAGGCGACAGGGAGGGAGACCCAGTACTTC	-	TRBJ2-5	16	-	TRBV4-1